A single sample is the source of the 11 T cell receptor beta chains below, sequenced in a study of T-cell reconstitution after alpha-beta-depleted transplantation in children. The TCRbeta library was prepared with unique molecular identifiers. TCRdb fed the PCR reads into MiXCR, producing one record per CDR3 protein. The table records some 840,000 distinct CDR3 sequences, 15% to 20% of them present only once. The input for sequencing was PBMCs, mostly from graft donor cells, taken 360 days after TCRalphabeta/CD19-depleted stem cell transplant. These TCRs come from a male patient younger than 18 who had a stem cell transplant for acute lymphoblastic leukemia, so the T cells may come from the graft donor.

This rearrangement joins TRBV20-1 to TRBJ2-5; D remains ambiguous. Trimming cost V 2 bases and J 2 bases, with 15 bases left between them. The V gene's germline CDR1 is DFQATT and CDR2 SNEGSKA (reference sequence). The CDR3 contains 15 residues. The DNA of the CDR3 is TGCAGTGCTAGAAACCTAGAGATCTTACAAGAGACCCAGTACTTC. Its translation: CSARNLEILQETQYF.

This clonotype was counted many times. This chain links TRBV29-1 with TRBJ2-2; possible D gene TRBD2, 6 bases. The CDR3 totals 13 residues. Germline CDR1 and CDR2: SQVTM and ANQGSEA. The V end lost 5 bases, the J end lost 0 bases, and 7 bases lay between the germline ends. CDR3 region: CSVTGANTGELFF. The CDR3 nucleotides are TGCAGCGTTACGGGGGCGAACACCGGGGAGCTGTTTTTT.

The chain uses TRBV3-1 and TRBJ2-7; D perhaps matches TRBD2 (6 bases). The CDR3 contains 14 residues. V dropped 0 bases and J dropped 6 bases, with 12 bases sitting between them. The V gene's germline CDR1 is LGHDT and CDR2 YNNKEL (reference sequence). The CDR3 bases are TGTGCCAGCAGCCAAGAACTAGGAGCGGGCGAGCAGTACTTC. Translated, it gives CASSQELGAGEQYF.

The chain uses TRBV7-2 and TRBJ1-2, with D tentatively TRBD1 (5 bases). The germline V and J ends were trimmed by 1 base and 4 bases, with 13 bases remaining between them. CDR1 and CDR2 from the germline V gene are SGHTA and FQGNSA. The CDR3 has 15 amino acids. CDR3 residues: CASSLDGAGGYGYTF. DNA of the CDR3: TGTGCCAGCAGCTTAGATGGGGCTGGGGGCTATGGCTACACCTTC.

This clonotype appeared a few times. The V and J genes are TRBV29-1 and TRBJ2-2, with 7 nucleotides matching TRBD2. The CDR3 runs to 18 residues. Trimming at V came to 1 base and at J to 0 bases, leaving 11 bases not matched to a gene. Germline lookup yields CDR1 SQVTM and CDR2 ANQGSEA. Here the CDR3 reads CSVEGRGGSLSNTGELFF. The CDR3 nucleotides are TGCAGCGTTGAAGGGAGGGGCGGGAGCCTTTCGAACACCGGGGAGCTGTTTTTT.

The rearrangement links TRBV7-6 to TRBJ2-1; D perhaps matches TRBD2 (6 bases). Per the germline V gene, CDR1 is SGHVS and CDR2 is FNYEAQ. This CDR3 has 16 amino acids. V lost 5 bases and J 6 bases, leaving 20 bases between the germline ends. CDR3: CASSLSPRLGFNEQFF. Written as DNA, the CDR3 is TGTGCCAGCAGCCTTAGCCCGAGACTAGGATTCAATGAGCAGTTCTTC.

The chain combines TRBV12-3 or TRBV12-4 with TRBJ2-3, with a weak D call TRBD1 (6 bases). CDR3 length equals 16 residues. The V end lost 2 bases, the J end lost 2 bases, and 14 bases lay between the germline ends. CDR3 nucleotides: TGTGCCAGCAGTTTAAAGTACAGGGTGAACACAGATACGCAGTATTTT. It yields the protein CASSLKYRVNTDTQYF.

V gene TRBV2 combines with J gene TRBJ2-1; D gene uncertain. Trimming removed 7 bases from V and 8 bases from J, with 21 bases in between. The germline V gene encodes CDR1 SNHLY and CDR2 FYNNEI. The CDR3 covers 15 residues. In nucleotides, the CDR3 is TGTGCCAGCATCCGATCCCTAGGCCCCTCGGATGAGCAGTTCTTC. Encoded protein: CASIRSLGPSDEQFF.

This chain connects TRBV12-3 or TRBV12-4 to TRBJ2-1, with TRBD1 as a possible D gene (6 bases). Trimming pared 3 bases from V and 7 bases from J, leaving 13 bases between. The CDR3 consists of 14 residues. CDR3 sequence: CASSLAGASNEQFF. CDR3 DNA: TGTGCCAGCAGTTTGGCAGGGGCAAGTAATGAGCAGTTCTTC.

This chain links TRBV6-5 with TRBJ1-5; possibly TRBD1 for D (5 bases). The germline CDR1 and CDR2 sequences are MNHEY and SVGAGI. The CDR3 length is 14 residues. Deletions cut 4 bases from V and 3 bases from J, with 10 bases between. The CDR3 is CASSFTRANQPQHF. The CDR3 DNA reads TGTGCCAGCAGTTTTACCAGGGCCAATCAGCCCCAGCATTTT.

This clonotype showed up just a few times. V gene TRBV5-1 combines with J gene TRBJ2-7; tentatively, D is TRBD1 (6 bases). CDR3 length equals 14 residues. V shed 4 bases and J shed 6 bases, with 17 bases lying between them. CDR1 SGHRS and CDR2 YFSETQ come from the germline V gene. The CDR3 spells CASSPTRGSSEQYF. The CDR3 nucleotides read TGCGCCAGCAGCCCTACGAGGGGGAGTAGCGAGCAGTACTTC. The entire variable domain, with the rest obtained from reference TRBV5-1 and TRBJ2-7, is as follows: KAGVTQTPRYLIKTRGQQVTLSCSPISGHRSVSWYQQTPGQGLQFLFEYFSETQRNKGNFPGRFSGRQFSNSRSEMNVSTLELGDSALYLCASSPTRGSSEQYFGPGTRLTVT.